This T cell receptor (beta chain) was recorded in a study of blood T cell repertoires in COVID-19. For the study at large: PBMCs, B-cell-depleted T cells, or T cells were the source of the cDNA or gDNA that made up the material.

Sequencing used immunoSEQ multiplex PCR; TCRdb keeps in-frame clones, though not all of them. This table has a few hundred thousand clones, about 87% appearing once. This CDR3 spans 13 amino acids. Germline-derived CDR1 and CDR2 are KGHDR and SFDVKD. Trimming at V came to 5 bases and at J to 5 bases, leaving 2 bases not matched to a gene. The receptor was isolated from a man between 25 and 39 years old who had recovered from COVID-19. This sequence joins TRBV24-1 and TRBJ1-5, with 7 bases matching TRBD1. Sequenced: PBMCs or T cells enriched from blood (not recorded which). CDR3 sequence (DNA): TGTGCCACCAGTGTACAGGGGCATCAGCCCCAGCATTTT. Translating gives CATSVQGHQPQHF.